A selection of T cell receptor beta chains follows, all from one sample in a study of cytomegalovirus exposure and HLA in healthy donors. TCRdb's copy holds only in-frame clones and misses some; the assay was immunoSEQ multiplex PCR. The sample consists of approximately 210,000 clones, 65% to 85% of them appearing once. Source material: PBMCs. Receptor source: a man between 18 and 29 years old in good health and CMV-seronegative. CDR3s include the opening cysteine and the closing phenylalanine or tryptophan. Fields, in order: CDR3 length, J gene, clone size, V gene, D gene, CDR3 DNA, CDR3 protein. The D gene is left open where the match is weak. Some rows mark clone size as missing; the rest say once, few, many or name a class of expanded clone.

15,TRBJ2-1,few,TRBV14,TRBD2,TGTGCCAGCAGCCGAATTAGCGGGAGTGGCGGGCAGCAGTTCTTC,CASSRISGSGGQQFF
14,TRBJ1-2,once,TRBV4-3,.,TGCGCCAGCAGCCAAGCACAGTATTCCTATGGCTACACCTTC,CASSQAQYSYGYTF
16,TRBJ1-3,.,TRBV12-5,TRBD1,TGTGCTAGTGGAAAGGACAGGCTTGGCTCTGGAAACACCATATATTTT,CASGKDRLGSGNTIYF
15,TRBJ2-1,.,TRBV7-9,TRBD2,TGTGCCAGCAGCTCTACTAACGGGAGGGACAATGAGCAGTTCTTC,CASSSTNGRDNEQFF
14,TRBJ2-1,.,TRBV6-5,TRBD2,TGTGCCAGCAGTTCCGGGACTAGAGTTGCTGAGCAGTTCTTC,CASSSGTRVAEQFF
14,TRBJ1-5,.,TRBV18,.,TGTGCCAGCTCACCAGGACACAACAATCAGCCCCAGCATTTT,CASSPGHNNQPQHF
15,TRBJ2-1,.,TRBV19,TRBD2,TGTGCCAGTAGTATAGGGACTAGCTCCTACAATGAGCAGTTCTTC,CASSIGTSSYNEQFF
15,TRBJ2-7,.,TRBV13,TRBD2,TGTGCCAGCAGCTTACTGGTGACTAGCGGTTACGAGCAGTACTTC,CASSLLVTSGYEQYF
12,TRBJ1-1,.,TRBV6-5,.,TGTGCCAGCAGGAGACCCCAGGGAGAAGCTTTCTTT,CASRRPQGEAFF
14,TRBJ1-2,.,TRBV9,TRBD1,TGTGCCAGCACAATGGGACAGGGAAACTATGGCTACACCTTC,CASTMGQGNYGYTF
16,TRBJ1-5,.,TRBV6-1,.,TGTGCCAGCAGTGAAGCACGGGGGACGGGCAATCAGCCCCAGCATTTT,CASSEARGTGNQPQHF
16,TRBJ2-7,few,TRBV7-2,.,TGTGCCAGCAGCTTAGGGAGCTCCGGGGGCTCCTACGAGCAGTACTTC,CASSLGSSGGSYEQYF
16,TRBJ2-1,.,TRBV12-5,TRBD2,TGTGCTAGTGGTTTGTCCGGGGGGGGGCAATACAATGAGCAGTTCTTC,CASGLSGGGQYNEQFF
14,TRBJ2-7,.,TRBV19,.,TGTGCCAGTAGTATTCGACAGGAGCCCTACGAGCAGTACTTC,CASSIRQEPYEQYF
17,TRBJ1-1,.,TRBV30,.,TGTGCCTGGAGGGCCCGGGAGGGCCTTTATATGAACACTGAAGCTTTCTTT,CAWRAREGLYMNTEAFF
13,TRBJ1-1,.,TRBV6-6,.,TGTGCCAGCATTTACACCTCCGGGACTGAAGCTTTCTTT,CASIYTSGTEAFF
18,TRBJ2-2,.,TRBV4-3,.,TGCGCCAGCAGCCAAGTTAATTCGGGACTTCTAAACACCGGGGAGCTGTTTTTT,CASSQVNSGLLNTGELFF
13,TRBJ1-2,.,TRBV11-2,TRBD1,TGTGCCAGCAGCCTTGACAGGGGTAGTGGCTACACCTTC,CASSLDRGSGYTF
17,TRBJ2-1,.,TRBV5-1,TRBD2,TGCGCCAGCAGCTTGTTGACTAGCGGGGTTATCTACAATGAGCAGTTCTTC,CASSLLTSGVIYNEQFF
15,TRBJ2-1,.,TRBV7-8,TRBD2,TGTGCCAGCAGCTCAAGACTAGCGGCCTACAATGAGCAGTTCTTC,CASSSRLAAYNEQFF
15,TRBJ2-2,.,TRBV28,TRBD1,TGTGCCAGCAGATCCTACAGGGGAACAAACGGGGAGCTGTTTTTT,CASRSYRGTNGELFF
16,TRBJ2-5,.,TRBV5-5,TRBD1,TGTGCCAGCAGCTCCCCCGAGACAGGGGGCATGGAGACCCAGTACTTC,CASSSPETGGMETQYF
18,TRBJ2-1,few,TRBV7-2,TRBD2,TGTGCCAGCAGCTTAGACGGCGGGAGGGCATTCATCGACAATGAGCAGTTCTTC,CASSLDGGRAFIDNEQFF
16,TRBJ2-7,once,TRBV6-6,TRBD1,TGTGCCAGCAGTTATTCTCCGGGACAGGGCTCCTACGAGCAGTACTTC,CASSYSPGQGSYEQYF
16,TRBJ2-7,.,TRBV7-2,TRBD2,TGTGCCAGCAGCTTAGCGGTTAGCGGGGGCTCCTACGAGCAGTACTTC,CASSLAVSGGSYEQYF
17,TRBJ2-5,.,TRBV7-2,TRBD2,TGTGCCAGCAGCTTAGGGGGTACTAGCGGGAGCCGGGAGACCCAGTACTTC,CASSLGGTSGSRETQYF
17,TRBJ2-2,once,TRBV28,TRBD1,TGTGCCAGCAGTTTACCCAGGGGGCGCGATTACACCGGGGAGCTGTTTTTT,CASSLPRGRDYTGELFF
13,TRBJ2-2,.,TRBV5-1,.,TGCGCCAGCAGCTTGACGGGAACCGGGGAGCTGTTTTTT,CASSLTGTGELFF